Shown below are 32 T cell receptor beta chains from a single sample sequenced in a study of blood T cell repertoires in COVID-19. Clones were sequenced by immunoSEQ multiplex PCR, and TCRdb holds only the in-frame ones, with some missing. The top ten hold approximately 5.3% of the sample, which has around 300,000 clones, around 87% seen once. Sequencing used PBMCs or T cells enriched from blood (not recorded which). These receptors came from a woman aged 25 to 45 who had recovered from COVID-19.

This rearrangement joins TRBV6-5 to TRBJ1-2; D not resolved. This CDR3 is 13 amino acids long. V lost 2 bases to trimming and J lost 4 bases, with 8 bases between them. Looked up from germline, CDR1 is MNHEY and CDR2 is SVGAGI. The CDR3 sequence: CASSYQVSYGYTF. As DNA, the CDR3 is TGTGCCAGCAGTTACCAGGTCTCCTATGGCTACACCTTC.

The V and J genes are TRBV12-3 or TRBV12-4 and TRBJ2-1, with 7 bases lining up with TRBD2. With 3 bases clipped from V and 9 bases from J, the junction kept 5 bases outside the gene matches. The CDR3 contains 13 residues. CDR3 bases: TGTGCCAGCAGTTTTCAGCGGGGAGGTGAGCAGTTCTTC. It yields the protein CASSFQRGGEQFF.

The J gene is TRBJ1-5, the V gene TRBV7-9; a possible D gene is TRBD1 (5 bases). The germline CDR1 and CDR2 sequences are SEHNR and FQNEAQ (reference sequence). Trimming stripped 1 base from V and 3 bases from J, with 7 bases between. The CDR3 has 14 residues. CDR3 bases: TGTGCCAGCAGCTTAGGACAGTCCAATCAGCCCCAGCATTTT. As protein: CASSLGQSNQPQHF.

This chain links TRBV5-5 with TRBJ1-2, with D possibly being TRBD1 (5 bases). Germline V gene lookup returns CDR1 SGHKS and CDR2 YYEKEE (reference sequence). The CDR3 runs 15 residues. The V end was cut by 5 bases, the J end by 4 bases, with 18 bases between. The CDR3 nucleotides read TGTGCCAGCAGGTTTGAAAACCAGGGTATCTATGGCTACACCTTC. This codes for CASRFENQGIYGYTF. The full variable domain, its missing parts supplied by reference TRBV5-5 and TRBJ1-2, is DAGVTQSPTHLIKTRGQQVTLRCSPISGHKSVSWYQQVLGQGPQFIFQYYEKEERGRGNFPDRFSARQFPNYSSELNVNALLLGDSALYLCASRFENQGIYGYTFGSGTRLTVV.

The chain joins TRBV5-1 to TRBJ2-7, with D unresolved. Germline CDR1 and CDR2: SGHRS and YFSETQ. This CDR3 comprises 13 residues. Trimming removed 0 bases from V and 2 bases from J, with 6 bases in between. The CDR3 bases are TGCGCCAGCAGCTTGGGACACCCCTACGAGCAGTACTTC. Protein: CASSLGHPYEQYF.

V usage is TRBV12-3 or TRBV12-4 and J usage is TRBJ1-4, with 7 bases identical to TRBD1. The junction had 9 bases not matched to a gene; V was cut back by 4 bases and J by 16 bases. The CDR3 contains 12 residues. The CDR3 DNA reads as TGTGCCAGCAGTTCCCAGGGGGTCCTGCAGTTTTTT. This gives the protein CASSSQGVLQFF.

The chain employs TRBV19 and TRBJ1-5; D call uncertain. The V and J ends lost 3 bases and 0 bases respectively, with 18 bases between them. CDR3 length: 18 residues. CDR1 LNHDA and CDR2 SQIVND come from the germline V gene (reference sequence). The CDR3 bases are TGTGCCAGTAGTATTTTTCCCCGGACTGGGAATAGCAATCAGCCCCAGCATTTT. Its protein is CASSIFPRTGNSNQPQHF. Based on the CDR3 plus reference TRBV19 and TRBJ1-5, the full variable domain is DGGITQSPKYLFRKEGQNVTLSCEQNLNHDAMYWYRQDPGQGLRLIYYSQIVNDFQKGDIAEGYSVSREKKESFPLTVTSAQKNPTAFYLCASSIFPRTGNSNQPQHFGDGTRLSIL.

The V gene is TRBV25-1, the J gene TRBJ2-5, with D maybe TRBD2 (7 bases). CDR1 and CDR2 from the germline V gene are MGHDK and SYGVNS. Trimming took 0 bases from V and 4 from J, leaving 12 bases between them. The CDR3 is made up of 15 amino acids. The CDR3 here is CASSEYGGAGETQYF. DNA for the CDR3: TGTGCCAGCAGTGAATATGGGGGGGCTGGAGAGACCCAGTACTTC. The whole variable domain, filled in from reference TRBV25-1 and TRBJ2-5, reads EADIYQTPRYLVIGTGKKITLECSQTMGHDKMYWYQQDPGMELHLIHYSYGVNSTEKGDLSSESTVSRIRTEHFPLTLESARPSHTSQYLCASSEYGGAGETQYFGPGTRLLVL.

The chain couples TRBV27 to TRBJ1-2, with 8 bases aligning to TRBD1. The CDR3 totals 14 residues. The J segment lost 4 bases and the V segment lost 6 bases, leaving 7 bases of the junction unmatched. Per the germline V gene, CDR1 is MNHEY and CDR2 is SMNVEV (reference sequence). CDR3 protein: CASSPGGEFYGYTF. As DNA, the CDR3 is TGTGCCAGCAGCCCAGGGGGCGAATTCTATGGCTACACCTTC.

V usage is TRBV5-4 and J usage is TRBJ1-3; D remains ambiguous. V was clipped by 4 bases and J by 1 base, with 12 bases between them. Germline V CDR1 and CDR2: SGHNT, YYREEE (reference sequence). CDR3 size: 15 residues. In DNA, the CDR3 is TGTGCCAGCAGCCTTTTCCGGTCGTCTGGAAACACCATATATTTT. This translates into CASSLFRSSGNTIYF.

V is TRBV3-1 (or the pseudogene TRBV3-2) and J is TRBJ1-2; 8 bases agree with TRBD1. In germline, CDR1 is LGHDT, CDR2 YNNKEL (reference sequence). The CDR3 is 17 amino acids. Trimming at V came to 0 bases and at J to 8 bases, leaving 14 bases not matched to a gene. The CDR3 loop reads CASSQDSLWQGAQGYTF. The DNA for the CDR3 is TGTGCCAGCAGCCAAGATTCCCTTTGGCAGGGGGCGCAGGGCTACACCTTC.

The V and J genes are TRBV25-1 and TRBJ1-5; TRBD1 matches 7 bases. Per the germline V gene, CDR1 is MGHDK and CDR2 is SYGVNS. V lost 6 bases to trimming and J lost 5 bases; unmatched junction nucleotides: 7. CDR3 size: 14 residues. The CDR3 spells CASSRGVGDQPQHF. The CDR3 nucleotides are TGTGCCAGCAGCAGGGGGGTTGGAGATCAGCCCCAGCATTTT.

The CDR3 DNA reads as TGTGCCAGCAGCGCGGGACTCCAAGAGACCCAGTACTTC. The encoded protein is CASSAGLQETQYF. The rearrangement uses TRBV5-6 and TRBJ2-5, with a possible D match to TRBD2 (6 bases). V dropped 4 bases and J dropped 1 base, with 8 bases sitting between them. The CDR3 has 13 residues. The germline CDR1 and CDR2 sequences are SGHDT and YYEEEE.

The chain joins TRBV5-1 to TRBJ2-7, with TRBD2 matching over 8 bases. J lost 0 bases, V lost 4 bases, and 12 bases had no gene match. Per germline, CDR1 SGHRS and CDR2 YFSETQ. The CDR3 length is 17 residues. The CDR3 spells CASSPVYSGTSSYEQYF. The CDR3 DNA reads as TGCGCCAGCAGCCCCGTTTACTCAGGGACTAGCTCCTACGAGCAGTACTTC.

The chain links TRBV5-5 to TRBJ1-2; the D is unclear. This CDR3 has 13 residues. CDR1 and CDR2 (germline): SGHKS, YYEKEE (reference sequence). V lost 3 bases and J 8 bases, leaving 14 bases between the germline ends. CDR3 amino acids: CASSSRRGWGYTF. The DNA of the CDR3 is TGTGCCAGCAGCTCCAGACGGGGATGGGGCTACACCTTC.

As DNA, the CDR3 is TGTGCCAGCAGCCCCCGGGACAGGGGGCGCGGACGCTCAACTAATGAAAAACTGTTTTTT. It translates to CASSPRDRGRGRSTNEKLFF. This chain connects TRBV5-5 to TRBJ1-4; 12 bases agree with TRBD1. The CDR3 is made up of 20 amino acids. Germline CDR1 is SGHKS and CDR2 is YYEKEE (reference sequence). With 4 bases clipped from V and 0 bases from J, the junction kept 13 bases outside the gene matches.

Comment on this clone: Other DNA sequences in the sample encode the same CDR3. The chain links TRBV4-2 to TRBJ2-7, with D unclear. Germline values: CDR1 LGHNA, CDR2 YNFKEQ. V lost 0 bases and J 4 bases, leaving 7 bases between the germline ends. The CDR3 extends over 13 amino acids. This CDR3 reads CASSQDPLYEQYF. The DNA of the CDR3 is TGTGCCAGCAGCCAAGACCCCCTATACGAGCAGTACTTC.

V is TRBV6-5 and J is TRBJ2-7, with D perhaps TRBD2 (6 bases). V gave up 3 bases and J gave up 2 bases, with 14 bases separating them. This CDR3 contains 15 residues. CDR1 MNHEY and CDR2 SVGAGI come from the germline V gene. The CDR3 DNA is TGTGCCAGCAGTTATTCTGGGACTCCCGCCTACGAGCAGTACTTC. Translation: CASSYSGTPAYEQYF.

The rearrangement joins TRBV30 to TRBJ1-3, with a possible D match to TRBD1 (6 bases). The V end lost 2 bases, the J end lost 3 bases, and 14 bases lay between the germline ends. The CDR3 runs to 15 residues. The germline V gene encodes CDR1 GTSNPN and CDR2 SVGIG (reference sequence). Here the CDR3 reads CAWSWQGRFGNTIYF. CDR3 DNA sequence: TGTGCCTGGAGTTGGCAGGGGAGATTTGGAAACACCATATATTTT.

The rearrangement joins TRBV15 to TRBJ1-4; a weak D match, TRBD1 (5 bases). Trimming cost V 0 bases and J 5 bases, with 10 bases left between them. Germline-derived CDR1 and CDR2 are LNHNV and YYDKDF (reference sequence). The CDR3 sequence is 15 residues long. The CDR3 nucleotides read TGTGCCACCAGCAGAGATCGTGGGGCGAATGAAAAACTGTTTTTT. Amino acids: CATSRDRGANEKLFF. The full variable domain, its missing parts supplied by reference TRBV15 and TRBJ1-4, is DAMVIQNPRYQVTQFGKPVTLSCSQTLNHNVMYWYQQKSSQAPKLLFHYYDKDFNNEADTPDNFQSRRPNTSFCFLDIRSPGLGDTAMYLCATSRDRGANEKLFFGSGTQLSVL.

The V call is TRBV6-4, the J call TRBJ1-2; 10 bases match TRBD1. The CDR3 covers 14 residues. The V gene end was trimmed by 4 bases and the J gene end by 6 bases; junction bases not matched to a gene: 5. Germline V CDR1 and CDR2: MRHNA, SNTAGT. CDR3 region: CASSGDRGPDGYTF. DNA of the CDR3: TGTGCCAGCAGTGGCGACAGGGGGCCGGATGGCTACACCTTC.

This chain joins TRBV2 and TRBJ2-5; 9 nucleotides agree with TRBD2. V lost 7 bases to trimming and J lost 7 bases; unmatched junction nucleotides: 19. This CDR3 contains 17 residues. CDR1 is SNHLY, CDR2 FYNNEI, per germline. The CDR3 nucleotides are TGTGCCAGCAAACGGAATAGCGGGGGCCTCCTTGGGGGGACCCAGTACTTC. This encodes CASKRNSGGLLGGTQYF.

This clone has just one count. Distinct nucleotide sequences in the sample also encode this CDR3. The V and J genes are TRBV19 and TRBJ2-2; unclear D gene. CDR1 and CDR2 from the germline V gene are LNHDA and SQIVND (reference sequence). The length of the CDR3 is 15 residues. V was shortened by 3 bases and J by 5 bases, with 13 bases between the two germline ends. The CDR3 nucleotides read TGTGCCAGTAGTATCGATCGGCAGGCGACCGGGGAGCTGTTTTTT. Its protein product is CASSIDRQATGELFF.

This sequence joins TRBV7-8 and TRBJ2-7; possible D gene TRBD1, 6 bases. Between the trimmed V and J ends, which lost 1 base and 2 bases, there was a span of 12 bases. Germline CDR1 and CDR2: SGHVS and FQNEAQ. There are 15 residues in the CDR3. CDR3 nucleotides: TGTGCCAGCAGCTTAGGCTACAGGGAAGCCTACGAGCAGTACTTC. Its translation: CASSLGYREAYEQYF.

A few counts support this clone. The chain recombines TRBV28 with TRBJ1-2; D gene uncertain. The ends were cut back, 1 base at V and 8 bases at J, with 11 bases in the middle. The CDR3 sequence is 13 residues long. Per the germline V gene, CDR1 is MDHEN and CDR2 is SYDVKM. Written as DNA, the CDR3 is TGTGCCAGCAGTTTATCGGTGTCGTCGGGCTACACCTTC. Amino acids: CASSLSVSSGYTF.

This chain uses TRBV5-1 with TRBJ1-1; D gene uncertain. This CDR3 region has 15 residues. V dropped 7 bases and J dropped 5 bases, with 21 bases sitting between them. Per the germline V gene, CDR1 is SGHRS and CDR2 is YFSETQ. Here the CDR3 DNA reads TGCGCCAGCTCCTCCCGGTCGGGTCTCGGGACTGAAGCTTTCTTT. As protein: CASSSRSGLGTEAFF. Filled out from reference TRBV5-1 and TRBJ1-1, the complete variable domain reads KAGVTQTPRYLIKTRGQQVTLSCSPISGHRSVSWYQQTPGQGLQFLFEYFSETQRNKGNFPGRFSGRQFSNSRSEMNVSTLELGDSALYLCASSSRSGLGTEAFFGQGTRLTVV.

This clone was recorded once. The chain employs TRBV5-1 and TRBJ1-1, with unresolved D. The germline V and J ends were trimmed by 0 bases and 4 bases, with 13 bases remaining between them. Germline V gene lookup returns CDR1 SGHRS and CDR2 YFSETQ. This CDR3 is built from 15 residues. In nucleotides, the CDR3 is TGCGCCAGCAGCTTGGCAGGAGGCCAGGTCACTGAAGCTTTCTTT. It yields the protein CASSLAGGQVTEAFF.

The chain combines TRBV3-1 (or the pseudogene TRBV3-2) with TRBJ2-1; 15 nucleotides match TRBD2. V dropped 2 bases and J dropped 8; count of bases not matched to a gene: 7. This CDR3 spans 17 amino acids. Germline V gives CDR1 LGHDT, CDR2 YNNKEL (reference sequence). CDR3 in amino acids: CASSQKAWTSGGDEQFF. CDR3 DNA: TGTGCCAGCAGCCAAAAGGCCTGGACTAGCGGGGGGGATGAGCAGTTCTTC.

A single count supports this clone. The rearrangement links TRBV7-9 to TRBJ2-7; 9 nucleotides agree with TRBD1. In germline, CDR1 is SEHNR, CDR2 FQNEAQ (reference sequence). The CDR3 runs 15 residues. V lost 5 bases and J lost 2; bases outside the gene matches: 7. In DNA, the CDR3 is TGTGCCAGCAGCCCGAGGACAGGGGATACCTACGAGCAGTACTTC. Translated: CASSPRTGDTYEQYF.

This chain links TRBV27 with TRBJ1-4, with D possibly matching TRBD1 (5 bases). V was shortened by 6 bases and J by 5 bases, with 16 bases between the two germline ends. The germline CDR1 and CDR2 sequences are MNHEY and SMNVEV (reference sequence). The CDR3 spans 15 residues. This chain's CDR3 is CASRGDWAENEKLFF. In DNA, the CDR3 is TGTGCCAGCAGGGGGGACTGGGCAGAGAATGAAAAACTGTTTTTT.

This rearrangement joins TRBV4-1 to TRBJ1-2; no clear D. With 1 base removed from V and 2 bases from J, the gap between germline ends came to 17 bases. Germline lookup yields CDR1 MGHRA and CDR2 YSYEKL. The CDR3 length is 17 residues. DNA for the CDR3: TGCGCCAGCAGCCAAGCTTTTGGAGGCAGACTGAACTATGGCTACACCTTC. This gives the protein CASSQAFGGRLNYGYTF.

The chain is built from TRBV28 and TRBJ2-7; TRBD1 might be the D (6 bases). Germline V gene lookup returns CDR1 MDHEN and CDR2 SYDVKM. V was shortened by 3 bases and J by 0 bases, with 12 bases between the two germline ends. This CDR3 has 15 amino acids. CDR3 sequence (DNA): TGTGCCAGCAGTTTTGGACAGCGGAGCTCCTACGAGCAGTACTTC. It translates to CASSFGQRSSYEQYF.